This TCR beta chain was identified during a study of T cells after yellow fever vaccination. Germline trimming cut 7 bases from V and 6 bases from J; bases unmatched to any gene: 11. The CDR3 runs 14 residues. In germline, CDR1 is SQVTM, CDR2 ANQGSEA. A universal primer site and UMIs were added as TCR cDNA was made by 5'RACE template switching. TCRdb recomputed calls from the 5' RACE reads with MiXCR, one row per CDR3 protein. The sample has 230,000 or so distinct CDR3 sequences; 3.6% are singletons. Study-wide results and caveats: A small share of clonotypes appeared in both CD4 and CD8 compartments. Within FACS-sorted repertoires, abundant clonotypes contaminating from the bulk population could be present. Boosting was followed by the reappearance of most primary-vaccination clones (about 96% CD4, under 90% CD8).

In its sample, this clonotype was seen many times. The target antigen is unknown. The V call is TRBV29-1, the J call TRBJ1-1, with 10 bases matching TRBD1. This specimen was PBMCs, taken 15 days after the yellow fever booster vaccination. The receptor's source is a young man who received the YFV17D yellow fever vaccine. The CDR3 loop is CSAQEDRGASEAFF. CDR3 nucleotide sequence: TGCAGCGCCCAGGAGGACAGGGGGGCCTCTGAAGCTTTCTTT.